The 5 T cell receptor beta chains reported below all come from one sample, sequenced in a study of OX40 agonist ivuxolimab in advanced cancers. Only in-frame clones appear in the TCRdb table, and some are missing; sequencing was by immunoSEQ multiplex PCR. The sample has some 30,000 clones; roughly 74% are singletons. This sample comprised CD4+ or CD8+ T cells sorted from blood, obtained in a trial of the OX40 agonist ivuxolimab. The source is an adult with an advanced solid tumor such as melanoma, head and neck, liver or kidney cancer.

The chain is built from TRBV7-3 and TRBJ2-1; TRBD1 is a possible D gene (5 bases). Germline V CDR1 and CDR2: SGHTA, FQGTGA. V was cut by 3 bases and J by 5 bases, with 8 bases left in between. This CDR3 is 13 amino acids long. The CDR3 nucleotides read TGTGCCAGCAGCTTTTCGACAGACAATGAGCAGTTCTTC. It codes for CASSFSTDNEQFF. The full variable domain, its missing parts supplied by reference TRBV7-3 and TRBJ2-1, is GAGVSQTPSNKVTEKGKYVELRCDPISGHTALYWYRQSLGQGPEFLIYFQGTGAADDSGLPNDRFFAVRPEGSVSTLKIQRTERGDSAVYLCASSFSTDNEQFFGPGTRLTVL.

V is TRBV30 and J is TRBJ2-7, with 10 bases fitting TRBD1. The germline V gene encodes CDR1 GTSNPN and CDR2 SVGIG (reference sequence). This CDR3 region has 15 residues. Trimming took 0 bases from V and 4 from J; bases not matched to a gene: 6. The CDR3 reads CAWSVPRDRGYEQYF. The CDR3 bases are TGTGCCTGGAGTGTCCCACGGGACAGGGGTTACGAGCAGTACTTC.

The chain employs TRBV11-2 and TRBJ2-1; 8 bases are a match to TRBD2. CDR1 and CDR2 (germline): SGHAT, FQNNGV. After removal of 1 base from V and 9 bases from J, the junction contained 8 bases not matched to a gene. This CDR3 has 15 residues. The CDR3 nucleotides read TGTGCCAGCAGCTTAGCCACGGGGGGGCTAACTGAGCAGTTCTTC. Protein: CASSLATGGLTEQFF.

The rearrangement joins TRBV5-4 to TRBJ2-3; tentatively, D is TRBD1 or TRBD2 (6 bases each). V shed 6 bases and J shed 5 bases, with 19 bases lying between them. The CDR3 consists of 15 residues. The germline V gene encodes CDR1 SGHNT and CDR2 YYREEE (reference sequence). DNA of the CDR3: TGTGCCAGCAAAAGACCGGGACGGGGGCAAGATACGCAGTATTTT. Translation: CASKRPGRGQDTQYF.

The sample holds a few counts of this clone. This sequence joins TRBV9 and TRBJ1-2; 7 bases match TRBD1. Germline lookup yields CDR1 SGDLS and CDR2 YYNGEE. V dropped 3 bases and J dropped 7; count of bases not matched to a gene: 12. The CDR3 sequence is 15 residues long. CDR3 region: CASSGSRGFTGGYTF. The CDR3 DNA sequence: TGTGCCAGCAGCGGGTCCAGGGGGTTTACTGGTGGCTACACCTTC.